These 25 T cell receptor beta chains were all obtained from the same sample, sequenced in a study of blood T cell repertoires in COVID-19. Assay used: immunoSEQ multiplex PCR; TCRdb lists only in-frame clones, some missing. Of 250,000 to 400,000 clones listed, 90% are singletons. Sequences were obtained from peripheral blood. The receptors derive from a woman aged 25 to 39 with COVID-19, enrolled during active disease.

This clone was detected many times. The rearrangement links TRBV2 to TRBJ2-1, with D perhaps matching TRBD1 (5 bases). This CDR3 has 12 residues. V dropped 6 bases and J dropped 6 bases, with 9 bases sitting between them. Looked up from germline, CDR1 is SNHLY and CDR2 is FYNNEI. The CDR3 here is CASRRDSNEQFF. CDR3 sequence (DNA): TGTGCCAGCAGGCGCGACAGCAATGAGCAGTTCTTC.

The chain uses TRBV3-1 (or the pseudogene TRBV3-2) and TRBJ1-5; D is uncertain. Germline V lookup: CDR1 LGHDT, CDR2 YNNKEL (reference sequence). The CDR3 contains 15 residues. V was trimmed by 0 bases and J by 5 bases, leaving 11 bases between them. CDR3 in amino acids: CASSQDPRLDQPQHF. CDR3 DNA: TGTGCCAGCAGCCAAGACCCCCGGTTGGATCAGCCCCAGCATTTT.

This clone was counted a single time. The chain links TRBV14 to TRBJ2-4; possibly TRBD2 for D (6 bases). Germline CDR1 and CDR2: SGHDN and FVKESK. There are 16 residues in the CDR3. Trimming took 0 bases from V and 0 from J, leaving 9 bases between them. CDR3 nucleotide sequence: TGTGCCAGCAGCCAAGATCCAGCGGGAGCCAAAAACATTCAGTACTTC. Residues: CASSQDPAGAKNIQYF.

J is TRBJ2-3 and V is TRBV5-1; TRBD2 agrees at 9 bases. The CDR3 extends over 15 amino acids. Looked up from germline, CDR1 is SGHRS and CDR2 is YFSETQ. V was clipped by 4 bases and J by 5 bases; unmatched bases: 8. The CDR3 nucleotides are TGCGCCAGCAGCCCGTTAGCGGGAGCAGTAGATACGCAGTATTTT. Protein product: CASSPLAGAVDTQYF.

The rearrangement joins TRBV25-1 to TRBJ1-3; D is undetermined. The V gene lost 7 bases and the J gene lost 0 bases, with 7 bases spanning the gap. Germline loops: CDR1 MGHDK, CDR2 SYGVNS. The CDR3 extends over 13 amino acids. The CDR3 DNA sequence: TGTGCCAGCACGTTGGCCTCTGGAAACACCATATATTTT. Protein product: CASTLASGNTIYF.

The gene calls are TRBV5-4 and TRBJ2-4; D is unclear. The CDR3 runs 13 residues. Germline CDR1 SGHNT, CDR2 YYREEE (reference sequence). V lost 0 bases, J lost 9 bases, and 10 bases lay in between. The CDR3, as DNA: TGTGCCAGCAGCTTGGCCGGTCCGGGCATTCAGTACTTC. The encoded protein is CASSLAGPGIQYF. Full variable domain (outside the CDR3, taken from reference TRBV5-4 and TRBJ2-4): ETGVTQSPTHLIKTRGQQVTLRCSSQSGHNTVSWYQQALGQGPQFIFQYYREEENGRGNFPPRFSGLQFPNYSSELNVNALELDDSALYLCASSLAGPGIQYFGAGTRLSVL.

The chain links TRBV5-1 to TRBJ2-7, with D perhaps matching TRBD1 (6 bases). V lost 2 bases and J 2 bases, leaving 8 bases between the germline ends. The CDR3 contains 13 residues. The germline gives CDR1 SGHRS, CDR2 YFSETQ. CDR3 bases: TGCGCCAGCAGCTTCAGGACAGCCTACGAGCAGTACTTC. Its protein product is CASSFRTAYEQYF.

V usage is TRBV10-3 and J usage is TRBJ2-5, with 7 bases that match TRBD2. V was clipped by 7 bases and J by 1 base; unmatched bases: 9. Germline CDR1 and CDR2: ENHRY and SYGVKD. The CDR3 loop spans 15 amino acids. CDR3 in amino acids: CAINKTSVLQETQYF. The CDR3 DNA sequence: TGTGCCATCAATAAAACTAGCGTACTCCAAGAGACCCAGTACTTC.

The V and J genes are TRBV28 and TRBJ1-6; 9 bases fit TRBD1. The CDR3 has 16 amino acids. V was clipped by 5 bases and J by 10 bases; unmatched bases: 12. The germline CDR1 and CDR2 sequences are MDHEN and SYDVKM. CDR3 bases: TGTGCCAGCAGTCGACCGCCCGGGACAGGGCGGTCACCCCTCCACTTT. It specifies CASSRPPGTGRSPLHF.

The chain couples TRBV19 to TRBJ2-1, with 11 bases identical to TRBD2. CDR1 is LNHDA, CDR2 SQIVND, per germline (reference sequence). Trimming at V came to 9 bases and at J to 4 bases, leaving 5 bases not matched to a gene. The CDR3 has 14 amino acids. CDR3 amino acids: CASGGTSGYNEQFF. DNA of the CDR3: TGTGCCAGCGGCGGGACTAGCGGATACAATGAGCAGTTCTTC.

This clone was recorded once. The rearrangement uses TRBV28 and TRBJ2-1; tentative D call: TRBD2 (5 bases). The CDR3 loop spans 15 amino acids. V was cut by 5 bases and J by 2 bases, with 13 bases left in between. CDR1 is MDHEN, CDR2 SYDVKM, per germline. CDR3 sequence reads: CASSRWGVAYNEQFF. Written as DNA, the CDR3 is TGTGCCAGCAGTCGATGGGGAGTAGCCTACAATGAGCAGTTCTTC.

V and J are TRBV24-1 and TRBJ2-1, with 7 bases fitting TRBD2. V lost 2 bases, J lost 8 bases, and 14 bases stayed unmatched. The CDR3 has 17 amino acids. Per germline, CDR1 KGHDR and CDR2 SFDVKD. The CDR3 is CATSDSSRAGVLDEQFF. For the CDR3, the DNA is TGTGCCACCAGTGATTCCTCTAGGGCGGGAGTGCTCGATGAGCAGTTCTTC.

This chain joins TRBV11-2 and TRBJ2-2, with TRBD1 matching 8 bases. With V trimmed by 3 bases and J by 3 bases, 6 bases remained unmatched. The CDR3 has 16 residues. From germline, CDR1 is SGHAT and CDR2 FQNNGV. The CDR3 region is CASSFVYRGDTGELFF. CDR3 in DNA: TGTGCCAGCAGCTTTGTTTACAGGGGGGACACCGGGGAGCTGTTTTTT.

The V gene is TRBV19, the J gene TRBJ2-2, with 10 bases that match TRBD1. With 6 bases clipped from V and 2 bases from J, the junction kept 6 bases outside the gene matches. Germline loops: CDR1 LNHDA, CDR2 SQIVND (reference sequence). The CDR3 is 16 residues long. The CDR3 region is CASSSGTGDNTGELFF. The CDR3 DNA sequence: TGTGCCAGTAGCTCCGGGACAGGGGATAACACCGGGGAGCTGTTTTTT.

This chain uses TRBV28 with TRBJ1-5; no definite D call. Trimming stripped 5 bases from V and 0 bases from J, with 8 bases between. CDR1 MDHEN and CDR2 SYDVKM come from the germline V gene. This CDR3 region has 14 residues. The CDR3 DNA follows: TGTGCCAGCAGTCTGGTCTATAGCAATCAGCCCCAGCATTTT. Its protein product is CASSLVYSNQPQHF.

The chain uses TRBV28 and TRBJ2-1; maybe TRBD2 (6 bases). The CDR3 consists of 13 residues. V lost 6 bases and J 7 bases, leaving 13 bases between the germline ends. Germline CDR1 reads MDHEN; CDR2 reads SYDVKM. CDR3 protein: CASSHLAKNEQFF. As DNA, the CDR3 is TGTGCCAGCAGCCATCTAGCGAAGAATGAGCAGTTCTTC.

The chain recombines TRBV5-1 with TRBJ2-5; D may be TRBD1 (6 bases). The germline gives CDR1 SGHRS, CDR2 YFSETQ. V lost 4 bases and J lost 4, with 14 bases in between. This CDR3 is built from 14 residues. The CDR3 nucleotides read TGCGCCAGCAGCGCGGACAGCCCTAGAGAGACCCAGTACTTC. Its protein is CASSADSPRETQYF.

Only a few counts were recorded for this clone. This chain connects TRBV27 to TRBJ1-2; D is unresolved. The CDR3 length is 14 residues. The ends were cut back, 0 bases at V and 8 bases at J, with 13 bases in the middle. Germline CDR1 is MNHEY and CDR2 is SMNVEV (reference sequence). CDR3 sequence (DNA): TGTGCCAGCAGTTTATCTACCCTGACTCAAGGCTACACCTTC. It codes for CASSLSTLTQGYTF.

The rearrangement links TRBV6-5 to TRBJ1-5; D is perhaps TRBD1 (5 bases). The CDR3 is 14 residues long. The V gene lost 2 bases and the J gene lost 6 bases, with 11 bases spanning the gap. The germline V gene encodes CDR1 MNHEY and CDR2 SVGAGI. In DNA form, the CDR3 reads TGTGCCAGCAGTTACGGAAAAGGGGTTCAGCCCCAGCATTTT. Translation: CASSYGKGVQPQHF.

Written as DNA, the CDR3 is TGTGCCAGCAGCCCAACCGTCCTGACTAGCGTCTCCTACAATGAGCAGTTCTTC. Translated, it gives CASSPTVLTSVSYNEQFF. V and J are TRBV2 and TRBJ2-1; 8 nucleotides line up with TRBD2. Germline CDR1 SNHLY, CDR2 FYNNEI. The trim removed 6 bases at V and 0 bases at J, leaving 13 bases unmatched. The length of the CDR3 is 18 residues.

The chain uses TRBV15 and TRBJ1-2, with 10 bases aligning to TRBD1. Germline-derived CDR1 and CDR2 are LNHNV and YYDKDF (reference sequence). V trimming: 0 bases; J trimming: 7 bases; junction bases outside the gene matches: 11. The CDR3 totals 17 residues. The CDR3 bases are TGTGCCACCAGCAGAGATAGAACGGACAGGGGGGGTTTTGGCTACACCTTC. Translating gives CATSRDRTDRGGFGYTF.

The chain couples TRBV3-1 (or the pseudogene TRBV3-2) to TRBJ2-7, with D perhaps matching TRBD2 (5 bases). The CDR3 is made up of 15 amino acids. CDR1 is LGHDT and CDR2 is YNNKEL in the germline V gene (reference sequence). The ends were cut back, 0 bases at V and 0 bases at J, with 9 bases in the middle. DNA for the CDR3: TGTGCCAGCAGCCAAGATGGAGGACTCTCCTACGAGCAGTACTTC. Protein: CASSQDGGLSYEQYF.

J is TRBJ2-5 and V is TRBV18; 10 bases are a match to TRBD1. The CDR3 is 13 residues long. Germline CDR1 KGHSH, CDR2 LQKENI. V lost 6 bases to trimming and J lost 5 bases; unmatched junction nucleotides: 3. This CDR3 is CASSLGQGETQYF. CDR3 in DNA: TGTGCCAGCTCGCTGGGACAGGGGGAGACCCAGTACTTC.

The chain is built from TRBV15 and TRBJ2-5; 10 bases align to TRBD2. In germline, CDR1 is LNHNV, CDR2 YYDKDF (reference sequence). Unmatched junction bases numbered 6, after V lost 4 bases and J lost 1 base. There are 16 residues in the CDR3. The CDR3 reads CATSKSAGGSQETQYF. In DNA form, the CDR3 reads TGTGCCACCAGCAAATCAGCGGGAGGGAGCCAAGAGACCCAGTACTTC.

The genes are TRBV15 and TRBJ1-4, with no clear D. This CDR3 region has 12 residues. Germline-derived CDR1 and CDR2 are LNHNV and YYDKDF (reference sequence). Trimming stripped 5 bases from V and 5 bases from J, with 6 bases between. CDR3 nucleotide sequence: TGTGCCACCAGCCGTACAAATGAAAAACTGTTTTTT. Protein product: CATSRTNEKLFF.